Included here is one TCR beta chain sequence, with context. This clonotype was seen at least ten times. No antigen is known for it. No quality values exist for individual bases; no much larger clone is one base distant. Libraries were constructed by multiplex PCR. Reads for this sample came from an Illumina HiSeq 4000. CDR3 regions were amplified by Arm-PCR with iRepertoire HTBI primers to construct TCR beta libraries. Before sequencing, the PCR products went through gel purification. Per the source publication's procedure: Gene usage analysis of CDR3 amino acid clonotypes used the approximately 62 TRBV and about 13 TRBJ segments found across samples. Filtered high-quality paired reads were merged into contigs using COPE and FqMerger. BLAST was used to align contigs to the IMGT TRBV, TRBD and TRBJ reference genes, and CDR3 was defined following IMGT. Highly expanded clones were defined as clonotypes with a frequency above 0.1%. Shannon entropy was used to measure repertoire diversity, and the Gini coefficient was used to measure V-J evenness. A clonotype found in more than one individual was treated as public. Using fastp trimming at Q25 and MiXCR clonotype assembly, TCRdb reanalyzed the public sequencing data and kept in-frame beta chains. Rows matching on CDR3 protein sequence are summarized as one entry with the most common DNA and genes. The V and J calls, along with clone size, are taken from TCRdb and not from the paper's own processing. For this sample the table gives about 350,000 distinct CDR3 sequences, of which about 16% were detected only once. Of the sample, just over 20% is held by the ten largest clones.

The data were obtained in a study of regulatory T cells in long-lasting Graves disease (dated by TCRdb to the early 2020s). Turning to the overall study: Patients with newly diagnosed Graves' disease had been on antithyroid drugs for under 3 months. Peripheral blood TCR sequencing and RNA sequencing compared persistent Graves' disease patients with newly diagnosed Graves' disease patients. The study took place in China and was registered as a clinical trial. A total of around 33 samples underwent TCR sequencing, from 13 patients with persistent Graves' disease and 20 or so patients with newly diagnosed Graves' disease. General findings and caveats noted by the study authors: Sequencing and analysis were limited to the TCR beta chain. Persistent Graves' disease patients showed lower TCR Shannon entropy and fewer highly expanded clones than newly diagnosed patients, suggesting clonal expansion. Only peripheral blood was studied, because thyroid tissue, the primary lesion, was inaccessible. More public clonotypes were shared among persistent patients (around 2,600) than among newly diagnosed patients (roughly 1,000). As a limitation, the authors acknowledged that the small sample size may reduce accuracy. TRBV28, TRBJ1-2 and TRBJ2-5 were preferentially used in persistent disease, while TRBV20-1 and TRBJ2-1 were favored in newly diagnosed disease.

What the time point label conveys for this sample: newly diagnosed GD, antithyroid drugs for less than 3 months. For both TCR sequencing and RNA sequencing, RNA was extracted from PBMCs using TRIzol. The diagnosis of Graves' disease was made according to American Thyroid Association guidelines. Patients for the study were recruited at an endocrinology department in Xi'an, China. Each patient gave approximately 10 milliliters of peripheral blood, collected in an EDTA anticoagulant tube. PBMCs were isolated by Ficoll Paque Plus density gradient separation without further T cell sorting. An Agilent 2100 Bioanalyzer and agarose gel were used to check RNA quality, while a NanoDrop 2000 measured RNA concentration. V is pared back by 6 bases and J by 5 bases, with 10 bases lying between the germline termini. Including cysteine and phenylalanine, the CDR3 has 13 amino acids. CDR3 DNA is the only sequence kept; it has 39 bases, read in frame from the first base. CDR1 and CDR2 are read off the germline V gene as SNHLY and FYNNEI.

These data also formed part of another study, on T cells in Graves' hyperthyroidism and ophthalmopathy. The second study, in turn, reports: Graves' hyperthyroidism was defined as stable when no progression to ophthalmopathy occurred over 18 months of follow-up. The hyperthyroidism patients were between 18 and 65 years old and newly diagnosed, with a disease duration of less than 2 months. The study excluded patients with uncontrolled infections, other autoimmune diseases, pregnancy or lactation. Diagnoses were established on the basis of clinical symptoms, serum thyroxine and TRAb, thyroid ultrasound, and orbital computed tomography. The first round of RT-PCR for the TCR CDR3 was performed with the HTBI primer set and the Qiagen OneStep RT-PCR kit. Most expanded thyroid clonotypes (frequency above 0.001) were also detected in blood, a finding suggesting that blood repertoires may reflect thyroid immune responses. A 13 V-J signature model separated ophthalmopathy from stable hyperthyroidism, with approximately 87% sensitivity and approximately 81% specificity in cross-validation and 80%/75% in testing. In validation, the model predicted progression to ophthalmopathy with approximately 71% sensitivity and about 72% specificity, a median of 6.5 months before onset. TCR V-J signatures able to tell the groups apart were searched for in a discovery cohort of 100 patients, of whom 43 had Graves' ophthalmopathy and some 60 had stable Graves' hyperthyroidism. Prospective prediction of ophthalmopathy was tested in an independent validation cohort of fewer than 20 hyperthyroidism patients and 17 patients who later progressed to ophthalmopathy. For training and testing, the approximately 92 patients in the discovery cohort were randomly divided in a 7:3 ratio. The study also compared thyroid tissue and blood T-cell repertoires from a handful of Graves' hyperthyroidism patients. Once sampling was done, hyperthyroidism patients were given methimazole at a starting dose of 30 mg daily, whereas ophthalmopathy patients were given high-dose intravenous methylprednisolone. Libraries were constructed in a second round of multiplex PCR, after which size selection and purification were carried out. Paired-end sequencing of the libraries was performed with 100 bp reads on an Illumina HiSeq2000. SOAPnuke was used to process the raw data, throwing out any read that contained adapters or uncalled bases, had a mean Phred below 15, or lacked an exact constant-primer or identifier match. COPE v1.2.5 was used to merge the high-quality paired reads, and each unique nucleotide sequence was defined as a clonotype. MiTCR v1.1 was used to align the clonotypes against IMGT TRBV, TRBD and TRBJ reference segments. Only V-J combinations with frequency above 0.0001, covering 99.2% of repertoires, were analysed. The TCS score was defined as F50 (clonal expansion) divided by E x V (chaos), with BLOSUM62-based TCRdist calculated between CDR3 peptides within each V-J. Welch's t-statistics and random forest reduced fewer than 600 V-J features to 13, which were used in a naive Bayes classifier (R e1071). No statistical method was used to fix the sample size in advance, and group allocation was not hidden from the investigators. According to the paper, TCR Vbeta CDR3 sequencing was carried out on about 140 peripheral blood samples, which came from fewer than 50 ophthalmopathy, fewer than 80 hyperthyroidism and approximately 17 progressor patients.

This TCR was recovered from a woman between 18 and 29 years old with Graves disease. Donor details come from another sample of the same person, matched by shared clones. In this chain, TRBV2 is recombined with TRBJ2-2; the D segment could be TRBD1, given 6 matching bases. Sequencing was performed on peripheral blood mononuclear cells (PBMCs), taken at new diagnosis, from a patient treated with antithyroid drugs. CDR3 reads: CASRRQATGELFF. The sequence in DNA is TGTGCCAGCAGGAGACAGGCTACCGGGGAGCTGTTTTTT.